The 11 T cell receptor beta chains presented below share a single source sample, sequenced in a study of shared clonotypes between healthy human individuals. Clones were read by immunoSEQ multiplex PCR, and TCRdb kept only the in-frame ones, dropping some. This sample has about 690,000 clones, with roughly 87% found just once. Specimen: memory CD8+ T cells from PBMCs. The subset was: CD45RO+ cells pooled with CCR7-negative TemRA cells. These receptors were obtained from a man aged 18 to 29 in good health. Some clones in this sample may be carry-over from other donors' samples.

The CDR3 loop is CASSYSRTWSPEAFF. CDR3 sequence (DNA): TGTGCCAGCAGTTACTCCCGGACGTGGAGTCCTGAAGCTTTCTTT. The J gene is TRBJ1-1, the V gene TRBV6-6, with D hard to call. Germline CDR1 reads MNHNY; CDR2 reads SVGAGI (reference sequence). This CDR3 contains 15 residues. Trimming left V 0 bases short and J 6 bases short, with 14 bases between.

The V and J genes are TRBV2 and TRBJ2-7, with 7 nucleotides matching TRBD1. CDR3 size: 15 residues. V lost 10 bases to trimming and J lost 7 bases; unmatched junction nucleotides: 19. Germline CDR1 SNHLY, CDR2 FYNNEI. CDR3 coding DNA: TGTGCCACCTTACCTCCGGGACAGAGTATGTGGGAGCAGTACTTC. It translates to CATLPPGQSMWEQYF.

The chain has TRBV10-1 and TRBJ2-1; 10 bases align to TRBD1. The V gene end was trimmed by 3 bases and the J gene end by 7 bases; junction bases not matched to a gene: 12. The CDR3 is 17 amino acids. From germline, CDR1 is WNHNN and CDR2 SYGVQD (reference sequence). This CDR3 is CASSDGSWDRGWNEQFF. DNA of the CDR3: TGCGCCAGCAGTGATGGATCGTGGGACAGGGGATGGAATGAGCAGTTCTTC.

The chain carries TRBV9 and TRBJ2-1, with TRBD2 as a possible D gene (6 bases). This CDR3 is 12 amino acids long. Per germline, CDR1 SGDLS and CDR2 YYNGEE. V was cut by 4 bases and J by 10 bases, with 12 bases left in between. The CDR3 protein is CASSQTRGEQFF. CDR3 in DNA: TGTGCCAGCAGCCAAACCCGGGGGGAGCAGTTCTTC.

CDR3 in DNA: TGCGCCAGCAGGGGAGGGCTAGCGGGGAACACCGGGGAGCTGTTTTTT. Protein product: CASRGGLAGNTGELFF. The chain couples TRBV5-1 to TRBJ2-2; 8 positions match TRBD2. J lost 1 base, V lost 5 bases, and 7 bases had no gene match. Germline V gene lookup returns CDR1 SGHRS and CDR2 YFSETQ. The CDR3 contains 16 residues.

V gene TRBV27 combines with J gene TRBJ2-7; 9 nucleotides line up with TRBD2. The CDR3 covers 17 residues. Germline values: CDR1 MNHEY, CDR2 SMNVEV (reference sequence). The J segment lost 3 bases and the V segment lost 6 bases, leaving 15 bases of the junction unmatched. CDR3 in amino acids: CASSPTRPSGADYEQYF. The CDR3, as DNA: TGTGCCAGCAGCCCGACTCGACCTAGCGGGGCCGACTACGAGCAGTACTTC.

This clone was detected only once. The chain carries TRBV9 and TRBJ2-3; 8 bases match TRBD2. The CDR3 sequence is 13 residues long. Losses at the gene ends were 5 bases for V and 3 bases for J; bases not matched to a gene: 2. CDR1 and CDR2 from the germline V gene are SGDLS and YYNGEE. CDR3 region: CASRAGGTDTQYF. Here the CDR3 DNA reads TGTGCCAGCAGGGCGGGAGGTACAGATACGCAGTATTTT.

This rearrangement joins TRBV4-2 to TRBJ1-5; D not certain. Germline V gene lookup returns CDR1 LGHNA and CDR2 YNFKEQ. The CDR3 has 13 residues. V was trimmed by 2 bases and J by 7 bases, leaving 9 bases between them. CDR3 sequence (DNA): TGTGCCAGCAGCCAAAACATACACCAGCCCCAGCATTTT. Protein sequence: CASSQNIHQPQHF.

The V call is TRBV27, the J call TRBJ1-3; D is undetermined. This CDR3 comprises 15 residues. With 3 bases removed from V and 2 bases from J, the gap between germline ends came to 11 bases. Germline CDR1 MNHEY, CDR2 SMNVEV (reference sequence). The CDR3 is CASSFGGLPGNTIYF. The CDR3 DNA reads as TGTGCCAGCAGTTTTGGAGGGCTCCCTGGAAACACCATATATTTT.

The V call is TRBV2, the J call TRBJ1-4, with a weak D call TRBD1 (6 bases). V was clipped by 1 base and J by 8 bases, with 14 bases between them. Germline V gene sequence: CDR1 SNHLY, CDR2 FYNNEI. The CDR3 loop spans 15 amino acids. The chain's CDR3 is CASSEGGARGEKLFF. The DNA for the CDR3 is TGTGCCAGCAGTGAAGGGGGGGCCAGAGGCGAAAAACTGTTTTTT.

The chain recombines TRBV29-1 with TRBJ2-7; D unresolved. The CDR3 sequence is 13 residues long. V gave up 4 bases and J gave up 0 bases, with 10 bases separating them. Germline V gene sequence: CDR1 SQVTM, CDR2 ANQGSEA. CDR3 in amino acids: CSVVGSDSYEQYF. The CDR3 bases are TGCAGCGTTGTTGGCTCCGACTCCTACGAGCAGTACTTC.